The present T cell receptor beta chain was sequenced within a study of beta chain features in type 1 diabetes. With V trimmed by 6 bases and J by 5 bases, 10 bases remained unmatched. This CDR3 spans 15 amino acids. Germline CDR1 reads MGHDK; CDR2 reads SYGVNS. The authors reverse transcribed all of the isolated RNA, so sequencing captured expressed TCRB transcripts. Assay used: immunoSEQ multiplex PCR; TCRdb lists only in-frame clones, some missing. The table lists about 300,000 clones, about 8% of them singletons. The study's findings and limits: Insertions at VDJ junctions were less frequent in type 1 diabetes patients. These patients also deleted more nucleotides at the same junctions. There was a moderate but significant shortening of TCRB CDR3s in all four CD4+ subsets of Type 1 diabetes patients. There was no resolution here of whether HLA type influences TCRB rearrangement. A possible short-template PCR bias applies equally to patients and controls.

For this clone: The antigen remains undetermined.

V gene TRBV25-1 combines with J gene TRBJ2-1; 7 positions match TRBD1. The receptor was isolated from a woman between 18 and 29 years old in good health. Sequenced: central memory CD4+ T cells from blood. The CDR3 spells CASRDRVRGHNEQFF. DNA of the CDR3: TGTGCCAGCAGAGACAGGGTCCGAGGGCACAATGAGCAGTTCTTC.